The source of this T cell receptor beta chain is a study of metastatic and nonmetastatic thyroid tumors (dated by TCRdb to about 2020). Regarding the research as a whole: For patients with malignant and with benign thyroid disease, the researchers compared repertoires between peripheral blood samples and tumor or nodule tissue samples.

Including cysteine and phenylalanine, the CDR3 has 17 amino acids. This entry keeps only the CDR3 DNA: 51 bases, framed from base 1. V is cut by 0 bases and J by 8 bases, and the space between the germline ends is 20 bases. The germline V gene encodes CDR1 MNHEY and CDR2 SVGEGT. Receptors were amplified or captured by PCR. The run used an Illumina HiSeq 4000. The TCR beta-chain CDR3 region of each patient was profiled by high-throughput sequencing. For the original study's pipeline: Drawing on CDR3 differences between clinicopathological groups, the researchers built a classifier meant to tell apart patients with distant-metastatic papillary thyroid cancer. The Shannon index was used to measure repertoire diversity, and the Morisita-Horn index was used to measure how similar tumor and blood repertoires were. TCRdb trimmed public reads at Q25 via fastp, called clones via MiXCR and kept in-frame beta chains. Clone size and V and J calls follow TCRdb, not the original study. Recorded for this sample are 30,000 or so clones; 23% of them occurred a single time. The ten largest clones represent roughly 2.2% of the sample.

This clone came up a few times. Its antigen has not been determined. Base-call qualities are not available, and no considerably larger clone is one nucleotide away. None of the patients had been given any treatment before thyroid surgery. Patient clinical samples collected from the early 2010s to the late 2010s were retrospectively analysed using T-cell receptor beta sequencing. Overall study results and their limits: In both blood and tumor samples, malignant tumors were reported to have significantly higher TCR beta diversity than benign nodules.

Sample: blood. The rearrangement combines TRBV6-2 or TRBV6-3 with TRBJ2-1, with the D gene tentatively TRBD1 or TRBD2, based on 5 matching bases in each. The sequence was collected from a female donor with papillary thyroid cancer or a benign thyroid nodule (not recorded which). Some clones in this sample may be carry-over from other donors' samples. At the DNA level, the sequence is TGTGCCAGCAGTTACTCGACGGGTGGGGGAGTTGGTGATGAGCAGTTCTTC. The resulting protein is CASSYSTGGGVGDEQFF.